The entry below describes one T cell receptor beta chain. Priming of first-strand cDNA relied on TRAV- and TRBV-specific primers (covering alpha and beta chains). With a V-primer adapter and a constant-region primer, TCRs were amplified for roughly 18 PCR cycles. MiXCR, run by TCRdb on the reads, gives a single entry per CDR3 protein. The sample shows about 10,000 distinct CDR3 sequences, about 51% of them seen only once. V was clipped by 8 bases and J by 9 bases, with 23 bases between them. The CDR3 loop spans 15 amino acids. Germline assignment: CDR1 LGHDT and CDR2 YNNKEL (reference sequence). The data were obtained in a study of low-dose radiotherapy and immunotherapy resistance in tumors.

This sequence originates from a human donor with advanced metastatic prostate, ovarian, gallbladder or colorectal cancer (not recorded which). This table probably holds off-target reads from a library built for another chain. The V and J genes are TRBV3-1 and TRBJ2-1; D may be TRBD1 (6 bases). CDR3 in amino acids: CASGLEGRGPPEQFF. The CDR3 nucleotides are TGTGCCAGCGGCCTAGAGGGCAGGGGTCCCCCTGAGCAGTTCTTC.